A single sample gave rise to the 26 T cell receptor beta chains below, sequenced in a study of shared clonotypes between healthy human individuals. Naive-designated CD8 cells lacked CD45RO, were positively enriched for CCR7, and omitted terminally differentiated effector memory CD45RA+ cells. Method: immunoSEQ multiplex PCR; TCRdb's copy keeps in-frame clones and lacks some. The sample has around 2.1 million clones; roughly 91% are singletons. What was sequenced was naive CD8+ T cells from PBMCs. The receptors derive from a man aged 18 to 29 in good health. Some clones in this sample may be carry-over from other donors' samples.

The rearrangement joins TRBV2 to TRBJ1-4; no clear D gene. CDR1 and CDR2 (germline): SNHLY, FYNNEI. The CDR3 sequence is 17 residues long. V was pared by 1 base and J by 5 bases, with 17 bases between. CDR3 region: CASSEDESWVSNEKLFF. The CDR3 DNA sequence: TGTGCCAGCAGTGAAGACGAGAGTTGGGTCAGCAATGAAAAACTGTTTTTT.

The V call is TRBV29-1, the J call TRBJ1-2; TRBD1 matches at 10 bases. The germline V gene encodes CDR1 SQVTM and CDR2 ANQGSEA. Germline trimming cut 6 bases from V and 3 bases from J; bases unmatched to any gene: 7. This CDR3 contains 14 residues. Here the CDR3 DNA reads TGCAGCGTAGCCGGGACAGGGGCGGACTATGGCTACACCTTC. Translated, it gives CSVAGTGADYGYTF.

This clone was detected only once. V and J are TRBV5-1 and TRBJ2-5, with D tentatively TRBD2 (5 bases). The CDR3 has 14 amino acids. Germline V gene lookup returns CDR1 SGHRS and CDR2 YFSETQ. V shed 0 bases and J shed 3 bases, with 9 bases lying between them. In DNA form, the CDR3 reads TGCGCCAGCAGCTTGGACTGGCGGGAAGAGACCCAGTACTTC. Translated, it gives CASSLDWREETQYF.

Comments on this clone: The sample contains more than one DNA sequence encoding this CDR3. This rearrangement joins TRBV7-6 to TRBJ2-1; 9 bases are a match to TRBD1. Germline V gene data show CDR1 as SGHVS and CDR2 as FNYEAQ. J gave up 2 bases and V 1 base, and 0 bases lay outside the gene matches. The CDR3 consists of 15 residues. This CDR3 is CASSLGDRAYNEQFF. DNA for the CDR3: TGTGCCAGCAGCTTAGGGGACAGGGCCTACAATGAGCAGTTCTTC.

This clone was recorded only once. The chain combines TRBV15 with TRBJ1-5; D is undetermined. Per germline, CDR1 LNHNV and CDR2 YYDKDF (reference sequence). V was pared by 8 bases and J by 3 bases, with 11 bases between. CDR3 length: 13 amino acids. The CDR3 DNA reads as TGTGCCACCTCCCGGGCCCACAATCAGCCCCAGCATTTT. Its translation is CATSRAHNQPQHF.

The rearrangement joins TRBV7-8 to TRBJ2-3; 10 bases agree with TRBD2. CDR3 size: 18 residues. V shed 0 bases, J shed 3 bases, and the junction held 9 bases outside the gene matches. Germline V gene sequence: CDR1 SGHVS, CDR2 FQNEAQ. This CDR3 reads CASSLALGLAKGTDTQYF. The CDR3 DNA is TGTGCCAGCAGCTTAGCGCTGGGACTAGCGAAAGGGACAGATACGCAGTATTTT.

As regards this clone: The junction differs from germline at one of its ends, possibly a read error. The chain has TRBV11-2 and TRBJ2-7; 9 bases agree with TRBD1. This CDR3 spans 14 amino acids. Germline V gives CDR1 SGHAT, CDR2 FQNNGV. CDR3 protein: CATSLGQGSYEQYF. The CDR3 DNA is TGTGCCACCAGCTTGGGACAGGGTTCCTACGAGCAGTACTTC.

The chain combines TRBV6-5 with TRBJ2-5; maybe TRBD2 (6 bases). The V gene's germline CDR1 is MNHEY and CDR2 SVGAGI. V was pared by 2 bases and J by 0 bases, with 7 bases between. The CDR3 covers 14 residues. CDR3 protein: CASSYGEDQETQYF. The DNA for the CDR3 is TGTGCCAGCAGTTACGGGGAGGACCAAGAGACCCAGTACTTC.

The chain combines TRBV27 with TRBJ1-2; D is uncertain. Germline CDR1 and CDR2: MNHEY and SMNVEV (reference sequence). CDR3 length: 13 residues. The germline V and J ends were trimmed by 0 bases and 7 bases, with 9 bases remaining between them. CDR3 coding DNA: TGTGCCAGCAGTTTATCAGGCCCTGTTGGCTACACCTTC. Translation gives CASSLSGPVGYTF.

V usage is TRBV28 and J usage is TRBJ2-7, with TRBD1 matching over 11 bases. There are 17 residues in the CDR3. CDR1 is MDHEN and CDR2 is SYDVKM in the germline V gene. V shed 5 bases and J 2 bases; nucleotides not matched to a gene: 11. The CDR3 is CASSDRMPGQGAYEQYF. The DNA of the CDR3 is TGTGCCAGCAGTGACCGGATGCCGGGACAGGGGGCCTACGAGCAGTACTTC. Based on the CDR3 plus reference TRBV28 and TRBJ2-7, the full variable domain is DVKVTQSSRYLVKRTGEKVFLECVQDMDHENMFWYRQDPGLGLRLIYFSYDVKMKEKGDIPEGYSVSREKKERFSLILESASTNQTSMYLCASSDRMPGQGAYEQYFGPGTRLTVT.

V gene TRBV28 combines with J gene TRBJ2-5; D not resolved. This CDR3 contains 11 residues. Trimming left V 5 bases short and J 9 bases short, with 10 bases between. Germline V CDR1 and CDR2: MDHEN, SYDVKM. In DNA form, the CDR3 reads TGTGCCAGCAGTGGCCTTTGGGCCCAGTACTTC. Translated: CASSGLWAQYF.

The V and J genes are TRBV27 and TRBJ2-3; D not resolved. This CDR3 region has 16 residues. Germline CDR1 is MNHEY and CDR2 is SMNVEV (reference sequence). V lost 5 bases and J 2 bases, leaving 17 bases between the germline ends. Here the CDR3 DNA reads TGTGCCAGCAGTCACCTATCCCCTTCGACCACAGATACGCAGTATTTT. Translation gives CASSHLSPSTTDTQYF.

The chain carries TRBV5-8 and TRBJ1-2, with D unresolved. Germline V lookup: CDR1 SGHTS, CDR2 YDEGEE. This CDR3 has 13 residues. V was trimmed by 0 bases and J by 4 bases, leaving 7 bases between them. The CDR3 sequence: CASSLGTVYGYTF. The CDR3 DNA reads TGTGCCAGCAGCTTGGGGACGGTCTATGGCTACACCTTC.

The gene calls are TRBV6-5 and TRBJ1-1; TRBD1 is a possible D gene (5 bases). V lost 0 bases and J lost 1, with 9 bases in between. Germline lookup yields CDR1 MNHEY and CDR2 SVGAGI. This CDR3 comprises 15 residues. The CDR3 DNA is TGTGCCAGCAGTTACTCTGCAGGGTCGAACACTGAAGCTTTCTTT. This encodes CASSYSAGSNTEAFF.

This chain joins TRBV9 and TRBJ2-2; unclear D gene. The CDR3 has 16 residues. Trimming pared 0 bases from V and 5 bases from J, leaving 14 bases between. CDR1 is SGDLS, CDR2 YYNGEE, per germline. The CDR3 DNA follows: TGTGCCAGCAGCGTAGAAGGGATTAGGCTAACCGGGGAGCTGTTTTTT. Protein sequence: CASSVEGIRLTGELFF.

V is TRBV7-9 and J is TRBJ2-7; D is possibly TRBD2 (6 bases). V was cut by 5 bases and J by 3 bases, with 14 bases left in between. Germline CDR1 SEHNR, CDR2 FQNEAQ (reference sequence). The CDR3 is made up of 14 amino acids. The CDR3: CASSHFGTDYEQYF. The CDR3 nucleotides are TGTGCCAGCAGCCATTTCGGGACTGACTACGAGCAGTACTTC.

The chain joins TRBV27 to TRBJ2-7; 7 positions agree with TRBD2. This CDR3 has 15 residues. V was pared by 3 bases and J by 3 bases, with 8 bases of the junction left unmatched. The V gene's germline CDR1 is MNHEY and CDR2 SMNVEV (reference sequence). As DNA, the CDR3 is TGTGCCAGCAGTTTCAACCCCTGGACTAGCTACGAGCAGTACTTC. This sequence encodes CASSFNPWTSYEQYF.

V usage is TRBV7-9 and J usage is TRBJ2-1, with D unresolved. V was clipped by 5 bases and J by 4 bases, with 18 bases between them. Germline CDR1 is SEHNR and CDR2 is FQNEAQ (reference sequence). The CDR3 is 16 residues long. The CDR3 spells CASSPQRGLKYNEQFF. DNA of the CDR3: TGTGCCAGCAGCCCGCAGCGAGGCCTTAAGTACAATGAGCAGTTCTTC.

V is TRBV27 and J is TRBJ1-1; possible D gene TRBD1, 5 bases. The germline V gene encodes CDR1 MNHEY and CDR2 SMNVEV (reference sequence). The V end was cut by 10 bases, the J end by 4 bases, with 10 bases between. The length of the CDR3 is 11 residues. The CDR3 region is CATHQGTEAFF. The CDR3 DNA sequence: TGTGCCACCCACCAGGGCACTGAAGCTTTCTTT.

This clone was seen a handful of times. The rearrangement uses TRBV11-2 and TRBJ1-4; no clear D gene. Trimming stripped 3 bases from V and 3 bases from J, with 2 bases between. The germline gives CDR1 SGHAT, CDR2 FQNNGV. The CDR3 totals 12 residues. CDR3 sequence reads: CASSLPNEKLFF. CDR3 in DNA: TGTGCCAGCAGCTTGCCTAATGAAAAACTGTTTTTT.

The gene calls are TRBV9 and TRBJ2-7, with 10 bases that match TRBD2. The CDR3 consists of 15 residues. Germline trimming cut 3 bases from V and 5 bases from J; bases unmatched to any gene: 8. CDR1 and CDR2 from the germline V gene are SGDLS and YYNGEE. DNA for the CDR3: TGTGCCAGCAGCGGGGGTCTAGCGGGAGACCACGAGCAGTACTTC. It yields the protein CASSGGLAGDHEQYF. Filled out from reference TRBV9 and TRBJ2-7, the complete variable domain reads DSGVTQTPKHLITATGQRVTLRCSPRSGDLSVYWYQQSLDQGLQFLIQYYNGEERAKGNILERFSAQQFPDLHSELNLSSLELGDSALYFCASSGGLAGDHEQYFGPGTRLTVT.

This chain joins TRBV7-9 and TRBJ2-1; D is unclear. Looked up from germline, CDR1 is SEHNR and CDR2 is FQNEAQ (reference sequence). This CDR3 spans 14 amino acids. V lost 1 base and J lost 6, with 10 bases in between. As DNA, the CDR3 is TGTGCCAGCAGCTTAGATATATCGACCAATGAGCAGTTCTTC. Amino acid sequence: CASSLDISTNEQFF.

This rearrangement joins TRBV5-1 to TRBJ2-1; TRBD2 agrees at 7 bases. CDR1 and CDR2 (germline): SGHRS, YFSETQ. The CDR3 is 15 residues long. After removal of 1 base from V and 8 bases from J, the junction contained 9 bases not matched to a gene. This chain's CDR3 is CASSLYSGAGYEQFF. The CDR3 DNA sequence: TGCGCCAGCAGCTTGTACTCGGGAGCGGGGTATGAGCAGTTCTTC.

The rearrangement uses TRBV7-9 and TRBJ2-3; 8 bases are a match to TRBD2. The CDR3 covers 18 residues. After removal of 4 bases from V and 0 bases from J, the junction contained 12 bases not matched to a gene. Germline-derived CDR1 and CDR2 are SEHNR and FQNEAQ (reference sequence). CDR3 loop: CASSSPPREATSTDTQYF. For the CDR3, the DNA is TGTGCCAGCAGCTCCCCCCCGCGGGAGGCCACTAGCACAGATACGCAGTATTTT.

V usage is TRBV6-1 and J usage is TRBJ2-5, with TRBD2 matching 13 bases. Trimming cost V 3 bases and J 5 bases; bases outside gene matches: 12. This CDR3 is 18 amino acids long. CDR1 MNHNS and CDR2 SASEGT come from the germline V gene. The CDR3 DNA sequence: TGTGCCAGCAGTGACAGATTCGTAGGACTAGCGGGAGAGGAGACCCAGTACTTC. Amino acids: CASSDRFVGLAGEETQYF.

The chain links TRBV7-9 to TRBJ2-1; 10 nucleotides align to TRBD2. Trimming took 1 base from V and 8 from J; bases not matched to a gene: 14. In germline, CDR1 is SEHNR, CDR2 FQNEAQ (reference sequence). This CDR3 is built from 18 residues. CDR3 amino acids: CASSLGPKILAGEDEQFF. As DNA, the CDR3 is TGTGCCAGCAGCTTAGGCCCTAAAATCCTAGCGGGAGAAGATGAGCAGTTCTTC.